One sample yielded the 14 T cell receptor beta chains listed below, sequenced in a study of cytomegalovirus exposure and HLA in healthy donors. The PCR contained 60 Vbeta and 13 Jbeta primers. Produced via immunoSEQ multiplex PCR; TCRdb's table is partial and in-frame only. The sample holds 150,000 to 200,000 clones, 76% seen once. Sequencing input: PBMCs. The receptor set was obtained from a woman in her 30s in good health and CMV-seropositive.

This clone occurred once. CDR3 region: CASSQEAETSYNEQFF. CDR3 nucleotides: TGTGCCAGCAGCCAGGAAGCGGAGACCTCCTACAATGAGCAGTTCTTC. This sequence joins TRBV4-2 and TRBJ2-1; D may be TRBD2 (5 bases). Germline V gives CDR1 LGHNA, CDR2 YNFKEQ. V lost 3 bases to trimming and J lost 0 bases, with 12 bases between them. The CDR3 extends over 16 amino acids.

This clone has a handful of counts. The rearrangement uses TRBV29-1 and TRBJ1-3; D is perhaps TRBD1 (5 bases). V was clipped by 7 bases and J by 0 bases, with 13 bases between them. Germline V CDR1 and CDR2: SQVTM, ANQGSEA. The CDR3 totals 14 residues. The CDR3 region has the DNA TGCAGCGCTGCGACAGACCGCTCTGGAAACACCATATATTTT. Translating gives CSAATDRSGNTIYF.

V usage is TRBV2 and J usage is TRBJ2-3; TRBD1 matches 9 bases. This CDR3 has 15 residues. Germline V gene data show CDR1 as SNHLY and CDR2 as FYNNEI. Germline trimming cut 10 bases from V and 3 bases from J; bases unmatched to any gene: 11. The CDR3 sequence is CATPGTGKGTDTQYF. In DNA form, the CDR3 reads TGTGCCACCCCCGGGACAGGGAAAGGGACAGATACGCAGTATTTT.

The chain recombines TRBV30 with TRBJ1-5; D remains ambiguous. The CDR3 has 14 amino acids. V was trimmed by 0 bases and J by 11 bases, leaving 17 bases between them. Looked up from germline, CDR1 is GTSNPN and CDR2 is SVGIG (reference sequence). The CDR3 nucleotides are TGTGCCTGGAGTGTACGATCCTCTTGGCTTGCCCAGCATTTT. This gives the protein CAWSVRSSWLAQHF.

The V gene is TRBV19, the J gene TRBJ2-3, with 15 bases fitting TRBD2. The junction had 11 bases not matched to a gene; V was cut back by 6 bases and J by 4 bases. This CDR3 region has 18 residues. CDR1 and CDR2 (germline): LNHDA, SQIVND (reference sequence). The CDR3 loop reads CASRRGTSGGPSPDTQYF. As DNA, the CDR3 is TGTGCCAGTAGAAGGGGGACTAGCGGGGGGCCTTCCCCAGATACGCAGTATTTT.

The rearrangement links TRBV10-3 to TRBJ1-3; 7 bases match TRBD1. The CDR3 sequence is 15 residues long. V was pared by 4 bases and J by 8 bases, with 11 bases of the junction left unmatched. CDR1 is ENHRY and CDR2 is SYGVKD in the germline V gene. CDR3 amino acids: CAISGPSRGRDTIYF. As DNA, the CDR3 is TGTGCCATCAGTGGGCCTTCAAGGGGGCGGGACACCATATATTTT.

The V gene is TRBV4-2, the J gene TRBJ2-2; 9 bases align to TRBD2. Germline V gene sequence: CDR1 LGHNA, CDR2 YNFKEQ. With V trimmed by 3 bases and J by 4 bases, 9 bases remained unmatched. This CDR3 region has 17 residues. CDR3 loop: CASSQRLAGAVTGELFF. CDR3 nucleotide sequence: TGTGCCAGCAGCCAGAGGTTAGCGGGGGCCGTCACCGGGGAGCTGTTTTTT.

The CDR3 sequence: CASSFGTGFTEAFF. The CDR3 DNA follows: TGCGCCAGCAGCTTCGGGACAGGGTTTACTGAAGCTTTCTTT. The chain uses TRBV5-1 and TRBJ1-1; 9 nucleotides align to TRBD1. The CDR3 extends over 14 amino acids. V lost 2 bases to trimming and J lost 5 bases; unmatched junction nucleotides: 4. The germline V gene encodes CDR1 SGHRS and CDR2 YFSETQ.

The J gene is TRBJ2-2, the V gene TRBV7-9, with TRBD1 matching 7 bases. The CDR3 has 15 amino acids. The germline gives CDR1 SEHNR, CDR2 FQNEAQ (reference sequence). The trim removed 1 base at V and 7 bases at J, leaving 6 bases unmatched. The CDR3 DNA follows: TGTGCCAGCAGCTTAGTCGAGGGGGCGAGCGGGGAGCTGTTTTTT. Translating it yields CASSLVEGASGELFF. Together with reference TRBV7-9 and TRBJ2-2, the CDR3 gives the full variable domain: DTGVSQNPRHKITKRGQNVTFRCDPISEHNRLYWYRQTLGQGPEFLTYFQNEAQLEKSRLLSDRFSAERPKGSFSTLEIQRTEQGDSAMYLCASSLVEGASGELFFGEGSRLTVL.

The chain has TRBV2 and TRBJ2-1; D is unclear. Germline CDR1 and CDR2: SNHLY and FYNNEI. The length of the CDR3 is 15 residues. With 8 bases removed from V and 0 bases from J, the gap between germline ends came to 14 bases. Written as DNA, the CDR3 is TGTGCCAGCTCCCTCGTGGCTAGCTCCTACAATGAGCAGTTCTTC. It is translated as CASSLVASSYNEQFF.

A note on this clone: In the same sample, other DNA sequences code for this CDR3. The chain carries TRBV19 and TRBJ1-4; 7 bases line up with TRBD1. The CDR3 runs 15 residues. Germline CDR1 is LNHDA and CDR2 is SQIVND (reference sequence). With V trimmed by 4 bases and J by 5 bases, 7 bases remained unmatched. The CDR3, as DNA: TGTGCCAGTAGTACCAGACAGGGCGCCAATGAAAAACTGTTTTTT. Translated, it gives CASSTRQGANEKLFF.

For the CDR3, the DNA is TGTGCCAGCAGTCATCCGTATACGGTCTCTGGAAACACCATATATTTT. Translating it yields CASSHPYTVSGNTIYF. The chain links TRBV28 to TRBJ1-3; no firm D call. The V and J ends lost 5 bases and 0 bases respectively, with 14 bases between them. CDR1 is MDHEN, CDR2 SYDVKM, per germline. The CDR3 totals 16 residues. The full variable domain, completed using reference TRBV28 and TRBJ1-3, is DVKVTQSSRYLVKRTGEKVFLECVQDMDHENMFWYRQDPGLGLRLIYFSYDVKMKEKGDIPEGYSVSREKKERFSLILESASTNQTSMYLCASSHPYTVSGNTIYFGEGSWLTVV.

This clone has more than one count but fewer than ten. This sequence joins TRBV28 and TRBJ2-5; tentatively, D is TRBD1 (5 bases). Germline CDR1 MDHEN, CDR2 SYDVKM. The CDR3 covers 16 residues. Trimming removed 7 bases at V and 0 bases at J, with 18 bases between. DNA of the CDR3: TGTGCCAGCACCTTCCGTGGGGCATTGTACCAAGAGACCCAGTACTTC. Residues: CASTFRGALYQETQYF.

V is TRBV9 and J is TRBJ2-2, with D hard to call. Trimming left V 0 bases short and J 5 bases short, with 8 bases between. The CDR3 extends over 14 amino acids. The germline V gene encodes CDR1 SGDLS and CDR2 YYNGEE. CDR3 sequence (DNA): TGTGCCAGCAGCGTAGGACACAAGACCGGGGAGCTGTTTTTT. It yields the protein CASSVGHKTGELFF.